Listed below are T cell receptor beta chains from one sample, sequenced in a study of cytomegalovirus exposure and HLA in healthy donors. TCRdb's copy holds only in-frame clones and misses some; the assay was immunoSEQ multiplex PCR. The repertoire consists of approximately 160,000 clones, with about four fifths occurring once and the leading ten covering about 1.5%. Material: PBMCs. These receptors were collected from a male donor in good health and CMV-seronegative. Each CDR3 is given with its conserved first and last residue. A D gene is named only where the DNA matches it firmly. Some rows have no size entry. The others give once, few or many, or a class for an expanded clone.

J	size	V	D	CDR3	DNA
TRBJ2-7	once	TRBV7-8	TRBD2	CASSLGLAGTYEQYF	TGTGCCAGCAGCTTAGGACTAGCGGGTACCTACGAGCAGTACTTC
TRBJ2-1	NA	TRBV5-1	TRBD1	CASSSGTAMRYNEQFF	TGCGCCAGCAGCTCAGGGACAGCCATGCGTTACAATGAGCAGTTCTTC
TRBJ2-5	NA	TRBV2	TRBD2	CASMGRLAVFETQYF	TGTGCCAGCATGGGGAGACTAGCGGTTTTTGAGACCCAGTACTTC
TRBJ2-3	NA	TRBV5-4	NA	CASSPPPSFLPADTQYF	TGTGCCAGCAGCCCACCCCCTAGTTTTCTCCCCGCAGATACGCAGTATTTT
TRBJ2-6	few	TRBV28	TRBD1	CASTNRGPGANVLTF	TGTGCCAGCACGAACAGGGGGCCTGGGGCCAACGTCCTGACTTTC
TRBJ2-2	NA	TRBV2	NA	CASSDVGRLNTGELFF	TGTGCCAGCAGTGATGTTGGCAGGTTAAACACCGGGGAGCTGTTTTTT
TRBJ1-6	NA	TRBV6-5	TRBD1	CASSYTGENSPLHF	TGTGCCAGCAGTTACACAGGGGAGAATTCACCCCTCCACTTT
TRBJ2-3	NA	TRBV19	NA	CASSIVGVQGTYF	TGTGCCAGTAGTATAGTGGGCGTCCAGGGCACGTATTTT
TRBJ2-3	NA	TRBV7-3	TRBD2	CASSKGLAGAQGTQYF	TGTGCCAGCAGCAAGGGACTAGCGGGGGCCCAGGGAACGCAGTATTTT
TRBJ1-5	NA	TRBV28	NA	CASSLGPQGSNQPQHF	TGTGCCAGCAGTTTAGGCCCACAGGGAAGCAATCAGCCCCAGCATTTT
TRBJ2-1	NA	TRBV9	NA	CASSVAPRGGRNEQFF	TGTGCCAGCAGCGTAGCTCCGAGGGGGGGACGCAATGAGCAGTTCTTC
TRBJ2-7	once	TRBV7-2	TRBD2	CASSLSTSGYYEQYF	TGTGCCAGCAGCTTATCGACTAGCGGATACTACGAGCAGTACTTC
TRBJ1-1	NA	TRBV5-6	NA	CASSSERGSQMANTEAFF	TGTGCCAGCAGCTCTGAGAGGGGGTCACAGATGGCGAACACTGAAGCTTTCTTT
TRBJ2-7	NA	TRBV9	TRBD2	CASSEGLAGVNEQYF	TGTGCCAGCAGCGAAGGACTAGCGGGAGTCAACGAGCAGTACTTC
TRBJ2-2	NA	TRBV14	TRBD1	CASRPGQGIPGELFF	TGTGCCAGCAGGCCCGGACAGGGAATCCCCGGGGAGCTGTTTTTT
TRBJ2-4	NA	TRBV25-1	NA	CASSKSGESAKNIQYF	TGTGCCAGCAGTAAATCGGGGGAATCTGCCAAAAACATTCAGTACTTC
TRBJ2-7	NA	TRBV7-9	TRBD2	CASSSGLASGSEEQYF	TGTGCCAGCAGCTCGGGTCTGGCTAGCGGGAGTGAAGAGCAGTACTTC
TRBJ2-2	NA	TRBV14	TRBD1	CASSQQQIRDRESGELFF	TGTGCCAGCAGCCAGCAACAAATCCGGGACAGGGAATCCGGGGAGCTGTTTTTT
TRBJ1-2	NA	TRBV27	TRBD1	CASSQQGMDYGYTF	TGTGCCAGCAGCCAACAGGGGATGGACTATGGCTACACCTTC
TRBJ1-5	once	TRBV7-9	TRBD1	CSSSGPTGASNQPQHF	TGTTCCAGCAGCGGTCCGACAGGGGCCAGCAATCAGCCCCAGCATTTT
TRBJ2-5	NA	TRBV11-2	TRBD1	CASSFEGRTGGRETQYF	TGTGCCAGCAGCTTTGAAGGTCGGACAGGGGGAAGAGAGACCCAGTACTTC
TRBJ1-1	NA	TRBV10-2	TRBD1	CASRGNRGAGTEAFF	TGCGCCAGCAGGGGGAACAGGGGGGCGGGCACTGAAGCTTTCTTT
TRBJ2-5	once	TRBV7-3	NA	CASSPGLKETQYF	TGTGCCAGCAGCCCAGGACTCAAAGAGACCCAGTACTTC
TRBJ2-1	few	TRBV5-1	NA	CASNGRSSYNEQFF	TGCGCCAGCAATGGGAGGAGCTCCTACAATGAGCAGTTCTTC
TRBJ1-2	NA	TRBV7-2	TRBD1	CASSFPGGVNYGYTF	TGTGCCAGCAGCTTTCCAGGGGGCGTTAACTATGGCTACACCTTC
TRBJ2-7	NA	TRBV7-2	TRBD1	CASSSRRTGGRHEQYF	TGTGCCAGCAGCTCCCGCCGGACAGGGGGGAGACACGAGCAGTACTTC
TRBJ2-7	NA	TRBV9	TRBD1	CASSVGPKQGGYEQYF	TGTGCCAGCAGCGTAGGTCCCAAACAGGGGGGATACGAGCAGTACTTC
TRBJ2-7	NA	TRBV5-1	NA	CASSPRSQPVVGQSPFEQYF	TGCGCCAGCAGCCCACGGTCACAACCTGTTGTAGGACAATCCCCCTTCGAGCAGTACTTC
TRBJ2-3	NA	TRBV7-8	TRBD1	CASNQGDTDTQYF	TGTGCCAGCAATCAGGGGGACACAGATACGCAGTATTTT
TRBJ1-1	NA	TRBV6-5	TRBD1	CASSYRTGIGSEAFF	TGTGCCAGCAGTTACCGGACAGGAATTGGTTCTGAAGCTTTCTTT
TRBJ2-2	few	TRBV27	TRBD1	CASSLRQGKLFF	TGTGCCAGCAGTCTGCGACAGGGGAAGCTGTTTTTT
TRBJ2-1	NA	TRBV27	TRBD1	CASSPRGQTLYNEQFF	TGTGCCAGCAGTCCTAGGGGACAGACGTTATACAATGAGCAGTTCTTC
TRBJ2-1	NA	TRBV7-7	NA	CASSGSRAAEQFF	TGTGCCAGCAGCGGATCCAGGGCTGCTGAGCAGTTCTTC
TRBJ1-5	NA	TRBV19	NA	CASIRGLGAGQPQHF	TGTGCCAGTATAAGGGGATTAGGGGCGGGACAGCCCCAGCATTTT
TRBJ1-2	few	TRBV27	TRBD1	CASSPPGTGAWNGYTF	TGTGCCAGCAGTCCACCCGGGACAGGGGCGTGGAATGGCTACACCTTC
TRBJ1-1	NA	TRBV6-1	NA	CASTTRVAGTEAFF	TGTGCCAGCACCACGCGGGTTGCGGGCACTGAAGCTTTCTTT
TRBJ1-1	few	TRBV11-3	NA	CASSQGGRWDEAFF	TGCGCCAGCAGCCAAGGAGGCCGTTGGGATGAAGCTTTCTTT
TRBJ1-6	NA	TRBV30	NA	CACIDSGHSPLHF	TGTGCCTGTATAGACAGCGGGCATTCACCCCTCCACTTT
TRBJ1-5	once	TRBV28	NA	CASSLQGMSNQPQHF	TGTGCCAGCAGTCTGCAGGGAATGAGCAATCAGCCCCAGCATTTT
TRBJ2-2	NA	TRBV7-3	NA	CASSLDRRSGELFF	TGTGCCAGCAGCTTAGACAGGCGGTCCGGGGAGCTGTTTTTT
TRBJ2-7	NA	TRBV6-6	TRBD1	CASRGTGGSGYEQYF	TGTGCCAGCAGGGGCACAGGGGGCAGCGGATACGAGCAGTACTTC
TRBJ2-3	few	TRBV5-4	TRBD1	CASSQGTGGGTDTQYF	TGTGCCAGCAGCCAAGGGACAGGAGGAGGCACAGATACGCAGTATTTT
TRBJ2-1	NA	TRBV6-5	NA	CASSHGVGQFF	TGTGCCAGCAGTCACGGGGTGGGGCAGTTCTTC
TRBJ1-2	NA	TRBV4-1	NA	CAGSRDFGGEYGYTF	TGCGCCGGCAGCCGAGATTTTGGGGGGGAGTATGGCTACACCTTC
TRBJ2-2	NA	TRBV28	NA	CASIGYTGELFF	TGTGCCTCAATCGGGTACACCGGGGAGCTGTTTTTT
TRBJ2-7	NA	TRBV7-2	NA	CASSLAQGQGYGYEQYF	TGTGCCAGCAGCTTAGCGCAAGGTCAGGGTTACGGCTACGAGCAGTACTTC
TRBJ1-1	NA	TRBV27	NA	CASRGDRFTEAFF	TGTGCCAGCAGGGGAGACCGGTTTACTGAAGCTTTCTTT
TRBJ2-4	few	TRBV29-1	NA	CSVEEQAKNIQYF	TGCAGCGTTGAAGAACAAGCCAAAAACATTCAGTACTTC
TRBJ1-1	once	TRBV7-9	NA	CASSLSGRVTEAFF	TGTGCCAGCAGCTTATCCGGCAGGGTGACTGAAGCTTTCTTT
TRBJ2-5	NA	TRBV5-6	TRBD1	CASSPTTGSETQYF	TGTGCCAGCAGCCCTACGACAGGGTCGGAGACCCAGTACTTC
TRBJ2-7	once	TRBV5-1	TRBD1	CASSPGQGFFLF	TGCGCCAGCAGCCCAGGACAGGGGTTTTTCCTTTTC
TRBJ1-2	NA	TRBV30	NA	CAWGPDRFGYGYTF	TGTGCCTGGGGGCCCGACAGATTCGGATATGGCTACACCTTC
TRBJ2-2	NA	TRBV5-1	NA	CASSLVLNTGELFF	TGCGCCAGCAGCTTGGTCCTGAACACCGGGGAGCTGTTTTTT
TRBJ1-5	NA	TRBV10-3	TRBD1	CAISDGQEGQPQHF	TGTGCCATCAGTGACGGACAGGAGGGACAGCCCCAGCATTTT